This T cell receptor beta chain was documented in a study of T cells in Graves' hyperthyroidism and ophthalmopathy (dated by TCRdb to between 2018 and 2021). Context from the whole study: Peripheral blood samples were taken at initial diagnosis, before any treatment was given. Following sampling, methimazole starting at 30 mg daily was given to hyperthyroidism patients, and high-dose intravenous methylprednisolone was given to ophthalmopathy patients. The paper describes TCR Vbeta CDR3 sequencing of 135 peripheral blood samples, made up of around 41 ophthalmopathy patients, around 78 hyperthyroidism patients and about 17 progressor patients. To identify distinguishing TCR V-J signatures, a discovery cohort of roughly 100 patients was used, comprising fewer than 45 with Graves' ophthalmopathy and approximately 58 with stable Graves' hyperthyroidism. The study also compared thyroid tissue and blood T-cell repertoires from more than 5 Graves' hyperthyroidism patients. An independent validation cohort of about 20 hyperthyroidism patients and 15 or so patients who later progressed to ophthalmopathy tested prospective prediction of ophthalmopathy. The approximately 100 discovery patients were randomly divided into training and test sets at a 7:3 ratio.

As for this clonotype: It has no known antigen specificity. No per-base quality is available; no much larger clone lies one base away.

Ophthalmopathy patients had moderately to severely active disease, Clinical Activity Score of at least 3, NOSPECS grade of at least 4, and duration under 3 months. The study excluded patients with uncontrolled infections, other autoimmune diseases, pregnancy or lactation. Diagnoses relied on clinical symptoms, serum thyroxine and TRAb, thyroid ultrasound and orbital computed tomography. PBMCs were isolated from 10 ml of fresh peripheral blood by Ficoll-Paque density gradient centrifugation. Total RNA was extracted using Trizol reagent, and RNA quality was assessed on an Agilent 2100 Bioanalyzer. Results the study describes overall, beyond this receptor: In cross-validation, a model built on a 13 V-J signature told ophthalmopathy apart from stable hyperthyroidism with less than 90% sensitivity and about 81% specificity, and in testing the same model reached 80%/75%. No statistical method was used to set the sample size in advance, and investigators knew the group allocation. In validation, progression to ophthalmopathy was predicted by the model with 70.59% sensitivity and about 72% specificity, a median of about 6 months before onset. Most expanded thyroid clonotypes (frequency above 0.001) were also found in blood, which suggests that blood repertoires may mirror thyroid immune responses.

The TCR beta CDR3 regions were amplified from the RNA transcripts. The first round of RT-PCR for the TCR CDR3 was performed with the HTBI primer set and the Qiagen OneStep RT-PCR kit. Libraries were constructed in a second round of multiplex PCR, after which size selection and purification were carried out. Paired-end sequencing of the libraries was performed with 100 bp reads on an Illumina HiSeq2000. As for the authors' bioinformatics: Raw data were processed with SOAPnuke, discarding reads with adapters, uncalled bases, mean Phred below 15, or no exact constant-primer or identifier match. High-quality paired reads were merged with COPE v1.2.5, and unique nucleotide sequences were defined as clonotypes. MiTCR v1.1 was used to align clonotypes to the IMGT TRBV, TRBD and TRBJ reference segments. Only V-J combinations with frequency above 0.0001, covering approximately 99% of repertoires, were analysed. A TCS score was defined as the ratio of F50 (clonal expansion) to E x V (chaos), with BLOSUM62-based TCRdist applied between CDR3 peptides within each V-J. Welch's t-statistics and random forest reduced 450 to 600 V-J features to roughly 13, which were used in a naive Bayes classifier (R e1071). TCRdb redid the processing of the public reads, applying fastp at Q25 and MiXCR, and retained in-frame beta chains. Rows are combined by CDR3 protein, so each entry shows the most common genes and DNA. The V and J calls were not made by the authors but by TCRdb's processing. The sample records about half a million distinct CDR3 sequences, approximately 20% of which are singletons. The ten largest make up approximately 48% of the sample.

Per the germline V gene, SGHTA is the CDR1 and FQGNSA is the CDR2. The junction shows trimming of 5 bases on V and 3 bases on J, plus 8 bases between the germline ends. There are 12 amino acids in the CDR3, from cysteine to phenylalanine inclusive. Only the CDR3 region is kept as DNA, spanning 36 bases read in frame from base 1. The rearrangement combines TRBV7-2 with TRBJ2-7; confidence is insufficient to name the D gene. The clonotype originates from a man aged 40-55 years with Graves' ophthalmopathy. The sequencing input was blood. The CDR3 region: CASSASYYEQYF. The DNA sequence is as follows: TGTGCCAGCAGCGCCTCCTACTACGAGCAGTACTTC. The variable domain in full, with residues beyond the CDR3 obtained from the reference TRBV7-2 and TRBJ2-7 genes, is GAGVSQSPSNKVTEKGKDVELRCDPISGHTALYWYRQSLGQGLEFLIYFQGNSAPDKSGLPSDRFSAERTGGSVSTLTIQRTQQEDSAVYLCASSASYYEQYFGPGTRLTVT.